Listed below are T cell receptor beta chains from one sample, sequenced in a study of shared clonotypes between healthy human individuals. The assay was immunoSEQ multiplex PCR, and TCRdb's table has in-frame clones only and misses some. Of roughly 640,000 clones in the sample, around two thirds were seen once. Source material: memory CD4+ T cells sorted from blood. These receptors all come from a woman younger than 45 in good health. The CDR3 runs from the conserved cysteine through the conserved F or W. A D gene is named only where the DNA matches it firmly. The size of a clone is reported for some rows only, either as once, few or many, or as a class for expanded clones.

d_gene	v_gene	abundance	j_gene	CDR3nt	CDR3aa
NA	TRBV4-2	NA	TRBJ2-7	TGTGCCAGCAGCTTAGAGGGGCGCAGACACGAGCAGTACTTC	CASSLEGRRHEQYF
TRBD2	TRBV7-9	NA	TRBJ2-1	TGTGCCAGCAGCTTAACAGGACTAGCGGGAGAAGAGCAGTTCTTC	CASSLTGLAGEEQFF
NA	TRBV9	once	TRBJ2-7	TGTGCCAGCAGCGTAGCGCCTAGCGATCGCGAGCAGTACTTC	CASSVAPSDREQYF
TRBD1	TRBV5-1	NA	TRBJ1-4	TGCGCCAGCAGCTTGGCCGCGACAGGGGGTGAAAAACTGTTTTTT	CASSLAATGGEKLFF
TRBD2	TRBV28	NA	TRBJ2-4	TGTGCCAGCAGTTTGTGGGAGGGCGCGTCCAAAAACATTCAGTACTTC	CASSLWEGASKNIQYF
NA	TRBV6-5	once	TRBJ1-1	TGTGCCAGCAGTTACCCAGGGGCTGGCACTGAAGCTTTCTTT	CASSYPGAGTEAFF
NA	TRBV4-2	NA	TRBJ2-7	TGTGCCAGCAGCCAAGATCTTAGGACAGATGTTGCCGAGCAGTACTTC	CASSQDLRTDVAEQYF
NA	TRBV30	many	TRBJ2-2	TGTGCCTGGAGCGAGAACACCGGGGAGCTGTTTTTT	CAWSENTGELFF
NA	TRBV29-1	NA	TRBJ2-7	TGCAGCGTTGAAAGTCCGCAGGGGACCCTCCCCGAGCAGTACTTC	CSVESPQGTLPEQYF
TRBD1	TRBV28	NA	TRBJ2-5	TGTGCCAGCAGTCTCGGGGGACAGGGGTGGGAGACCCAGTACTTC	CASSLGGQGWETQYF
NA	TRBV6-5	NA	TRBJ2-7	TGTGCCAGCAGTCCCACGACCCGTTTCTACGAGCAGTACTTC	CASSPTTRFYEQYF
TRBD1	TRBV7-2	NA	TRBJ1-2	TGTGCCAGCAGATTAAACAGGGGCGATCGGGGCTACACCTTC	CASRLNRGDRGYTF
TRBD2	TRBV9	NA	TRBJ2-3	TGTGCCAGCAGCGGAGGACTAGCGGGAGAGGTAGATACGCAGTATTTT	CASSGGLAGEVDTQYF
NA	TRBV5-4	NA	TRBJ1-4	TGTGCCAGCAGCGGGTCGGCCGGCCAGGGGAACGAAAAACTGTTTTTT	CASSGSAGQGNEKLFF